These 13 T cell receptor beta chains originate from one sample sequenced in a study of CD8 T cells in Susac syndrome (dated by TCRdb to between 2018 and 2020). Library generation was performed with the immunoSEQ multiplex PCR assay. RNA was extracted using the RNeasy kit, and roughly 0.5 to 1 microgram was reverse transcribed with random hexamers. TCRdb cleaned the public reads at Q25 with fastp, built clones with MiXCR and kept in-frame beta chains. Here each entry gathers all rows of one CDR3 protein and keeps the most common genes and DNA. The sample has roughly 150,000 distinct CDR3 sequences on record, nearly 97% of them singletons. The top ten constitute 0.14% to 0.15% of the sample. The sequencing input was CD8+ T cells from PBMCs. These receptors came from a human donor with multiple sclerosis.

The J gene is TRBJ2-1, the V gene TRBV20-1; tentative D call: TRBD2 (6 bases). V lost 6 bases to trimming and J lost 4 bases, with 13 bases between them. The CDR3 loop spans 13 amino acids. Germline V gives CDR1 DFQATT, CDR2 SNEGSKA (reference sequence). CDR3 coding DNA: TGCAGTGCCCGGGACTGGCTTTACAATGAGCAGTTCTTC. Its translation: CSARDWLYNEQFF.

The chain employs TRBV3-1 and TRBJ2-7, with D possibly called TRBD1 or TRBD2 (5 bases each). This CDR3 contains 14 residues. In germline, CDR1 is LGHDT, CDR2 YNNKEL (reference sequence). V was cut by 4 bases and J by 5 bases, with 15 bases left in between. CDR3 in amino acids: CASSRPQRDHEQYF. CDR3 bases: TGTGCCAGCAGCCGCCCCCAAAGGGACCACGAGCAGTACTTC.

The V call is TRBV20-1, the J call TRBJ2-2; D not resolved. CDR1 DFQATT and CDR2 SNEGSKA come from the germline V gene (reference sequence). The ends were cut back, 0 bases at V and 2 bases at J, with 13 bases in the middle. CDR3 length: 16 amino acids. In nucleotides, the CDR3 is TGCAGTGCTAGAGACCAGTCGGCAGGAAACACCGGGGAGCTGTTTTTT. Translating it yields CSARDQSAGNTGELFF.

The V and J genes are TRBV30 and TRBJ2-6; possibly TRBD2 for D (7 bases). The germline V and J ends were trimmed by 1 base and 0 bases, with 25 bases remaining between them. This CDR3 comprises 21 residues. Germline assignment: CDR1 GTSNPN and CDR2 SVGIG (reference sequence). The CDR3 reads CAWSARVWGGRADSGANVLTF. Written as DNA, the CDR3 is TGTGCCTGGAGTGCCCGGGTCTGGGGGGGCCGTGCAGACTCTGGGGCCAACGTCCTGACTTTC.

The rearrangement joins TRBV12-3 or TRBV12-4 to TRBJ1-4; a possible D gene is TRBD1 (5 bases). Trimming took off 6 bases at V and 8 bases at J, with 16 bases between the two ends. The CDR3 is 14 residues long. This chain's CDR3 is CASSGTGVREKLFF. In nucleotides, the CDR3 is TGTGCCAGCAGCGGCACAGGCGTCAGGGAAAAACTGTTTTTT.

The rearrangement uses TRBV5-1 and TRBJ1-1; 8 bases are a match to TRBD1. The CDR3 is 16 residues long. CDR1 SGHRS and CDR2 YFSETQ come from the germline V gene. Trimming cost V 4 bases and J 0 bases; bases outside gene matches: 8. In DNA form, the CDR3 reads TGCGCCAGCAGCCCACGGACAGGGATGGTGAACACTGAAGCTTTCTTT. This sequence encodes CASSPRTGMVNTEAFF.

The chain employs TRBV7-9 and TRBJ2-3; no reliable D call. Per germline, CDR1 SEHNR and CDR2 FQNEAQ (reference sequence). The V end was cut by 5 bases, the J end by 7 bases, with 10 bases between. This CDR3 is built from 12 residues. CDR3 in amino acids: CASSEVQHTQYF. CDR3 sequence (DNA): TGTGCCAGCAGCGAGGTACAACATACGCAGTATTTT.

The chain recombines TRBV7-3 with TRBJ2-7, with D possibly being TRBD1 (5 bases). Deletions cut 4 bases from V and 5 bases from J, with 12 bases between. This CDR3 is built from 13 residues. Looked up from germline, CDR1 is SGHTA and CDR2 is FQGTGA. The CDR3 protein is CASSSTAGNEQYF. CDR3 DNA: TGTGCCAGCAGCTCAACAGCAGGGAACGAGCAGTACTTC.

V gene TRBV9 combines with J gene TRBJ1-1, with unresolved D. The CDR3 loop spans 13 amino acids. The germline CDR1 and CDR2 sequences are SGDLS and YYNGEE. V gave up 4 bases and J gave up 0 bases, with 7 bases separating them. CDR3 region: CASSPMMNTEAFF. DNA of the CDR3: TGTGCCAGCAGCCCGATGATGAACACTGAAGCTTTCTTT.

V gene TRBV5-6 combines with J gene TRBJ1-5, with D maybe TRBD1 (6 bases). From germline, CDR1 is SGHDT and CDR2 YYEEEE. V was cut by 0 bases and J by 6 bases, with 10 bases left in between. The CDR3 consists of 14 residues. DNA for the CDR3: TGTGCCAGCAGCTTGGACAGGGATCCTCAGCCCCAGCATTTT. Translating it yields CASSLDRDPQPQHF.

The CDR3 reads CATGQGSTDTQYF. The CDR3, as DNA: TGTGCCACGGGACAGGGTTCCACAGATACGCAGTATTTT. The V and J genes are TRBV24-1 and TRBJ2-3; 9 nucleotides match TRBD1. The germline gives CDR1 KGHDR, CDR2 SFDVKD. V was pared by 10 bases and J by 2 bases, with 3 bases of the junction left unmatched. The CDR3 is made up of 13 amino acids.

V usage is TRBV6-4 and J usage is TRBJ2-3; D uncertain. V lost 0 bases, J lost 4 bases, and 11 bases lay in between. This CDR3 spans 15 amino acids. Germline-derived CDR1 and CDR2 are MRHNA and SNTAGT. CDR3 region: CASSDSSSGADTQYF. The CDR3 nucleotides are TGTGCCAGCAGTGACTCAAGTTCAGGCGCAGATACGCAGTATTTT.

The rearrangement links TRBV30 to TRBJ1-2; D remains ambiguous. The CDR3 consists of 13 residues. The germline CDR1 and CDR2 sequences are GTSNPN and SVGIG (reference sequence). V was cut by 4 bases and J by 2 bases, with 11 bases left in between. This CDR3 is CAWKVGSNYGYTF. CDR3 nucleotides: TGTGCCTGGAAAGTAGGGTCGAACTATGGCTACACCTTC.